What follows are 8 T cell receptor beta chains derived from one specimen sequenced in a study of cytomegalovirus exposure and HLA in healthy donors. 60 Vbeta and 13 Jbeta primers were used in PCR. Libraries were prepared by immunoSEQ multiplex PCR; TCRdb keeps only in-frame clonotypes and omits some of them. The data show 35,000 to 40,000 clones, about 66% seen once. The sequencing input was PBMCs. All receptors derive from a man in his fifties in good health and CMV-seropositive.

This clone was observed a single time. The chain links TRBV7-2 to TRBJ1-5, with 7 bases that match TRBD1. V dropped 2 bases and J dropped 3; count of bases not matched to a gene: 7. Germline V gives CDR1 SGHTA, CDR2 FQGNSA. There are 16 residues in the CDR3. In DNA, the CDR3 is TGTGCCAGCAGCTTATCCGGACAGGCTTCCAATCAGCCCCAGCATTTT. Encoded protein: CASSLSGQASNQPQHF.

This sequence joins TRBV9 and TRBJ2-1, with D possibly TRBD1 on 5 matching bases. Germline lookup yields CDR1 SGDLS and CDR2 YYNGEE. With 2 bases removed from V and 5 bases from J, the gap between germline ends came to 8 bases. The CDR3 spans 13 residues. CDR3 coding DNA: TGTGCCAGCAGCGTCAGACAGAACAATGAGCAGTTCTTC. Translating gives CASSVRQNNEQFF.

This chain links TRBV5-1 with TRBJ1-4, with D unresolved. Looked up from germline, CDR1 is SGHRS and CDR2 is YFSETQ. The length of the CDR3 is 13 residues. V lost 3 bases and J 5 bases, leaving 8 bases between the germline ends. CDR3 loop: CASSSRRNEKLFF. The CDR3 DNA sequence: TGCGCCAGCAGCTCAAGGAGGAATGAAAAACTGTTTTTT. Variable domain in full (rest from reference TRBV5-1 and TRBJ1-4): KAGVTQTPRYLIKTRGQQVTLSCSPISGHRSVSWYQQTPGQGLQFLFEYFSETQRNKGNFPGRFSGRQFSNSRSEMNVSTLELGDSALYLCASSSRRNEKLFFGSGTQLSVL.

The chain combines TRBV11-2 with TRBJ1-4, with TRBD1 as a possible D gene (5 bases). The CDR3 is 13 residues long. CDR1 is SGHAT and CDR2 is FQNNGV in the germline V gene. The V and J ends lost 4 bases and 11 bases respectively, with 14 bases between them. The CDR3 sequence: CASSWGGSGKLFF. For the CDR3, the DNA is TGTGCCAGCAGCTGGGGGGGATCTGGGAAACTGTTTTTT.

The chain carries TRBV18 and TRBJ1-1; 12 bases are shared with TRBD1. This CDR3 is built from 16 residues. From germline, CDR1 is KGHSH and CDR2 LQKENI. The trim removed 1 base at V and 2 bases at J, leaving 2 bases unmatched. CDR3 loop: CASSPRGQGANTEAFF. CDR3 DNA sequence: TGTGCCAGCTCACCACGGGGACAGGGGGCTAACACTGAAGCTTTCTTT.

This chain's CDR3 is CASSADRGHEQFF. The DNA of the CDR3 is TGTGCCAGCAGCGCGGACAGGGGCCATGAGCAGTTCTTC. V usage is TRBV7-2 and J usage is TRBJ2-1; 9 nucleotides agree with TRBD1. V shed 5 bases, J shed 8 bases, and the junction held 4 bases outside the gene matches. Germline CDR1 and CDR2: SGHTA and FQGNSA. The CDR3 contains 13 residues.

The rearrangement uses TRBV6-6 and TRBJ2-2, with 11 bases identical to TRBD1. The germline gives CDR1 MNHNY, CDR2 SVGAGI (reference sequence). The CDR3 length is 14 residues. The V gene end was trimmed by 5 bases and the J gene end by 5 bases; junction bases not matched to a gene: 1. The CDR3 spells CASSGTGGTGELFF. In DNA form, the CDR3 reads TGTGCCAGCAGTGGGACAGGGGGAACCGGGGAGCTGTTTTTT.

This chain uses TRBV19 with TRBJ1-2; D uncertain. Trimming pared 5 bases from V and 3 bases from J, leaving 7 bases between. This CDR3 is 12 amino acids long. CDR1 and CDR2 from the germline V gene are LNHDA and SQIVND (reference sequence). The CDR3 nucleotides are TGTGCCAGTAGTTCAGATTACTATGGCTACACCTTC. It is translated as CASSSDYYGYTF.